A selection of T cell receptor beta chains follows, all from one sample in a study of blood T cell repertoires in COVID-19. Profiled with immunoSEQ multiplex PCR; TCRdb holds only in-frame clones, not every one. The sample has about 35,000 clones; roughly 82% are singletons. Sequencing input: peripheral blood. These receptors were collected from a man older than 75 with active or convalescent COVID-19. Both conserved end residues are trimmed from each CDR3. The D gene is left open where the match is weak.

j_call: TRBJ1-1
d_call: -
v_call: TRBV6-5
cdr3_aa: ASSYSRENTEAF

j_call: TRBJ1-1
d_call: -
v_call: TRBV4-2
cdr3_aa: ASSQGSTGKSTEAF

j_call: TRBJ2-3
d_call: -
v_call: TRBV5-4
cdr3_aa: ASSRKMGVGRGGTDTQY

j_call: TRBJ2-2
d_call: -
v_call: TRBV5-1
cdr3_aa: ASSPGPGYGAGELF

j_call: TRBJ2-2
d_call: TRBD1
v_call: TRBV9
cdr3_aa: ASTGTVAGELF

j_call: TRBJ2-7
d_call: TRBD1
v_call: TRBV5-6
cdr3_aa: ASSPTGDEQY

j_call: TRBJ1-3
d_call: -
v_call: TRBV5-1
cdr3_aa: ASSLVGGRSGNTIY

j_call: TRBJ2-6
d_call: -
v_call: TRBV19
cdr3_aa: ASSQSGANVLT

j_call: TRBJ2-3
d_call: TRBD2
v_call: TRBV25-1
cdr3_aa: ASSRTSGRTPDTQY

j_call: TRBJ2-2
d_call: TRBD1
v_call: TRBV12-5
cdr3_aa: ASGLVLGTGSLGTGELF

j_call: TRBJ2-1
d_call: -
v_call: TRBV11-2
cdr3_aa: ASSLDYYNEQF

j_call: TRBJ2-1
d_call: -
v_call: TRBV19
cdr3_aa: ASSIQAGDNEQF

j_call: TRBJ1-4
d_call: -
v_call: TRBV19
cdr3_aa: ASTHRYSEKLF

j_call: TRBJ1-1
d_call: -
v_call: TRBV11-3
cdr3_aa: ASSIRALATEAF

j_call: TRBJ1-4
d_call: -
v_call: TRBV19
cdr3_aa: ASSMGRGYRWEKLF

j_call: TRBJ2-4
d_call: TRBD2
v_call: TRBV15
cdr3_aa: ATSRDKRLAPR

j_call: TRBJ2-5
d_call: -
v_call: TRBV12-3/TRBV12-4
cdr3_aa: ASSTAGTQY

j_call: TRBJ1-5
d_call: -
v_call: TRBV3-1/TRBV3-2
cdr3_aa: ASSPRGGEVQPQH

j_call: TRBJ1-5
d_call: TRBD1
v_call: TRBV3-1/TRBV3-2
cdr3_aa: ASSQGDRGQPQH

j_call: TRBJ1-2
d_call: -
v_call: TRBV5-1
cdr3_aa: ASSPRVGDYGYT

j_call: TRBJ1-1
d_call: TRBD1
v_call: TRBV6-5
cdr3_aa: ASSYEGAVTEAF

j_call: TRBJ1-1
d_call: -
v_call: TRBV11-2
cdr3_aa: ASSWAPDGNTEAF

j_call: TRBJ2-3
d_call: TRBD2
v_call: TRBV7-3
cdr3_aa: ASSSASGRRTDTQY

j_call: TRBJ1-1
d_call: -
v_call: TRBV28
cdr3_aa: ASSSLRLTEKSNTEAF

j_call: TRBJ2-7
d_call: -
v_call: TRBV21-1
cdr3_aa: ASSNSASYEQY

j_call: TRBJ2-5
d_call: -
v_call: TRBV11-2
cdr3_aa: ASSLLGGWETQY